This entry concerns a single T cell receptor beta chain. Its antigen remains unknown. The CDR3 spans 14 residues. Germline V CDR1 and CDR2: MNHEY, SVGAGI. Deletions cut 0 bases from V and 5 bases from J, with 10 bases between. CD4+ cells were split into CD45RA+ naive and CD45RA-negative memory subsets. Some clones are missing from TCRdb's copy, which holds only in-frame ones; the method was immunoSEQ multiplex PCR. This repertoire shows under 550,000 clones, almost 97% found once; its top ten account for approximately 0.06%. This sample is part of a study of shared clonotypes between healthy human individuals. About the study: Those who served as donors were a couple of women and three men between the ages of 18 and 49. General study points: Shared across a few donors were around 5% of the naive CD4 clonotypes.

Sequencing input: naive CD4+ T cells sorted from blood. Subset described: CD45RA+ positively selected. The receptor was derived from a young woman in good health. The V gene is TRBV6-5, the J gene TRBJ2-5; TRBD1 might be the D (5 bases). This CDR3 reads CASSYSIRVETQYF. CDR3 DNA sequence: TGTGCCAGCAGTTACTCGATCAGGGTGGAGACCCAGTACTTC.